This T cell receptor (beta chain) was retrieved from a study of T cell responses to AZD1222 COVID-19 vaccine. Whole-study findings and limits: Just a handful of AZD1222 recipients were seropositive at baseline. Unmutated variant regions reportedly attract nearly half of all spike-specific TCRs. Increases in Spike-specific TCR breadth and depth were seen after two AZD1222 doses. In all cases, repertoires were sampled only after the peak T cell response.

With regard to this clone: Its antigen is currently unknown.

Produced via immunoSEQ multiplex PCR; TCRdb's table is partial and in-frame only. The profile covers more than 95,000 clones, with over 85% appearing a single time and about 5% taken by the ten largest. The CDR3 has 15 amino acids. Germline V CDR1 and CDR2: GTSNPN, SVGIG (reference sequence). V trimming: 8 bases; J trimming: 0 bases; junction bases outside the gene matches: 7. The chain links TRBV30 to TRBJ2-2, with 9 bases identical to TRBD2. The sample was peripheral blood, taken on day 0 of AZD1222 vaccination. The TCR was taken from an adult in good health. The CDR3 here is CARASGDPNTGELFF. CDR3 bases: TGTGCCCGGGCTAGCGGGGACCCGAACACCGGGGAGCTGTTTTTT.